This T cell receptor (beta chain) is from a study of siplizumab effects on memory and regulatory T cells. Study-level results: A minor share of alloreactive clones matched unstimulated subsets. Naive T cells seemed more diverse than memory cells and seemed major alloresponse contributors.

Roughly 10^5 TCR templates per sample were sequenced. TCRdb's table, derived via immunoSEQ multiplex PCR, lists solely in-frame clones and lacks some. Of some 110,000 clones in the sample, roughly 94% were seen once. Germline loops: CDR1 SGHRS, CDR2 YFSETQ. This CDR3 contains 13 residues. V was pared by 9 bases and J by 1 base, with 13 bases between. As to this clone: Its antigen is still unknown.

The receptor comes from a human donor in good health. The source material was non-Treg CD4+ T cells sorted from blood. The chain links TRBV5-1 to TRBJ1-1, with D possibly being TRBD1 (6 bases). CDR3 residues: CATRRGTNTEAFF. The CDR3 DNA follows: TGCGCCACCAGGAGGGGGACGAACACTGAAGCTTTCTTT.